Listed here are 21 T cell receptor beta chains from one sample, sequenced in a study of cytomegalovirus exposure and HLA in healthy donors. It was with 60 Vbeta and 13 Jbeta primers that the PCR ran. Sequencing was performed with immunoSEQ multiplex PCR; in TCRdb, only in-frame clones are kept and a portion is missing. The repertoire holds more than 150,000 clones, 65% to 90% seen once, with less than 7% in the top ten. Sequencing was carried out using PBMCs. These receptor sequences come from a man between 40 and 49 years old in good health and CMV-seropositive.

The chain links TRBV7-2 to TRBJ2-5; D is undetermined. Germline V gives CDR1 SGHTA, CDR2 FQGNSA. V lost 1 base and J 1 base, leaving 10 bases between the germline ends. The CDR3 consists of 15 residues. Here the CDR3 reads CASSLVGNSQETQYF. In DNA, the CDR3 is TGTGCCAGCAGCTTAGTGGGCAACTCCCAAGAGACCCAGTACTTC.

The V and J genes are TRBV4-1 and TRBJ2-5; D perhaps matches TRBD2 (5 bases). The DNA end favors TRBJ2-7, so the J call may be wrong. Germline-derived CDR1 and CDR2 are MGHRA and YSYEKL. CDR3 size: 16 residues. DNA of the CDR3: TGCGCCAGCAGCCAAGAAATCGGGGAACTACGCTACGAGCAGTACTTC. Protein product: CASSQEIGELRYEQYF.

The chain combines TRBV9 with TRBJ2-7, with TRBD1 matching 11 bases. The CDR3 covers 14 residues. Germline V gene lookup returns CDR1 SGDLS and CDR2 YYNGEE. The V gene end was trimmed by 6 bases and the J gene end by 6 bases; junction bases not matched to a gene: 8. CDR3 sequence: CASTPGTGGVEQYF. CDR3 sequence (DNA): TGTGCCAGCACGCCCGGGACAGGGGGTGTCGAGCAGTACTTC.

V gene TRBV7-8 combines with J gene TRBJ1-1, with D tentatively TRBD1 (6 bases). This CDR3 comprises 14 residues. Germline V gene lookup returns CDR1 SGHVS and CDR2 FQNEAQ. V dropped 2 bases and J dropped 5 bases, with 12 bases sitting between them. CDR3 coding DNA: TGTGCCAGCAGCTTAAGGGGGGGATGGACTGAAGCTTTCTTT. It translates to CASSLRGGWTEAFF.

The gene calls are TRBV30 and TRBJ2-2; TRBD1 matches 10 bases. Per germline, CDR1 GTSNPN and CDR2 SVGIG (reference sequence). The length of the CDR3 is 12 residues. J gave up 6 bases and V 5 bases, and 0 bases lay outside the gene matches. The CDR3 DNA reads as TGTGCCTGGGGACAGGGGGCCGGGGAGCTGTTTTTT. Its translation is CAWGQGAGELFF.

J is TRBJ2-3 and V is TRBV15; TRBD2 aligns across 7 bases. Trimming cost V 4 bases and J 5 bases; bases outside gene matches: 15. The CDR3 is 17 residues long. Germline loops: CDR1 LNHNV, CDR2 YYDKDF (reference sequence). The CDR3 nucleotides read TGTGCCACCAGCACAAACGTCATGTTAGCGGGTCGAGATACGCAGTATTTT. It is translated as CATSTNVMLAGRDTQYF.

This CDR3 reads CATSREPGLGDTQYF. DNA of the CDR3: TGTGCCACCAGCAGAGAGCCGGGTTTGGGAGATACGCAGTATTTT. This chain connects TRBV15 to TRBJ2-3; unclear D gene. CDR1 LNHNV and CDR2 YYDKDF come from the germline V gene (reference sequence). CDR3 size: 15 residues. The germline V and J ends were trimmed by 0 bases and 5 bases, with 12 bases remaining between them.

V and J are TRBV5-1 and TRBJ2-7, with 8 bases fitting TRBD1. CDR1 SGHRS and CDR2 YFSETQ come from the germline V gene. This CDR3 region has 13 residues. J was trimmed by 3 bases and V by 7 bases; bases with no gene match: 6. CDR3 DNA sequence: TGCGCCAGCTCCGACAGGGGTGGCTACGAGCAGTACTTC. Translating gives CASSDRGGYEQYF.

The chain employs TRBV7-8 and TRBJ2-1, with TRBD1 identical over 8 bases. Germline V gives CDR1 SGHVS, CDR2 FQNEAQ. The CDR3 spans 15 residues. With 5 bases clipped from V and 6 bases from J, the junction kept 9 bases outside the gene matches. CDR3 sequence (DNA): TGTGCCAGCAGCCCCCCCGGACAGGGTGGCAATGAGCAGTTCTTC. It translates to CASSPPGQGGNEQFF.

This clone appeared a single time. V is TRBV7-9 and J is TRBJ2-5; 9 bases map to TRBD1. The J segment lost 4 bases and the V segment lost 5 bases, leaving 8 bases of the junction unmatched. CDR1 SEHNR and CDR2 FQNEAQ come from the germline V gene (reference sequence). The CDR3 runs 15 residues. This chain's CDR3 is CASSERRQGVETQYF. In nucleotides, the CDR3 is TGTGCCAGCAGCGAAAGGAGACAGGGGGTAGAGACCCAGTACTTC.

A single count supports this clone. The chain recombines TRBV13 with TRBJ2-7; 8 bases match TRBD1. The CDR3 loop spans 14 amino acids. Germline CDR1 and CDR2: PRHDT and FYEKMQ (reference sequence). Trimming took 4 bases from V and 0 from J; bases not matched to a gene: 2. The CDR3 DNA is TGTGCCAGCAGCTGGACAGGGAACTCCTACGAGCAGTACTTC. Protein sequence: CASSWTGNSYEQYF.

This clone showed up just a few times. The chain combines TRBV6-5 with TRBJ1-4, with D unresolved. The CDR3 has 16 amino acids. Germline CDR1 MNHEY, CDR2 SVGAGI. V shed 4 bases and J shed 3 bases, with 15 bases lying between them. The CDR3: CASSSQWGGPNEKLFF. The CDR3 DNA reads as TGTGCCAGCAGTTCTCAGTGGGGAGGTCCTAATGAAAAACTGTTTTTT.

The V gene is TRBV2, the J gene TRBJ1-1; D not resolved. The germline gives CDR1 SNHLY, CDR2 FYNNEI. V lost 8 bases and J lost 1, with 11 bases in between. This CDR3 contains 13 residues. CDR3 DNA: TGTGCCAGCGGCCGGGATCCGAACACTGAAGCTTTCTTT. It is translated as CASGRDPNTEAFF.

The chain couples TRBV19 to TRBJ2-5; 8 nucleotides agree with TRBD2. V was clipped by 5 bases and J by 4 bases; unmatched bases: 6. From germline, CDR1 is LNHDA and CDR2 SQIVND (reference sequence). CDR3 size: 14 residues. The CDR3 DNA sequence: TGTGCCAGTAGTTACGGGGGGGAAGCAGAGACCCAGTACTTC. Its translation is CASSYGGEAETQYF.

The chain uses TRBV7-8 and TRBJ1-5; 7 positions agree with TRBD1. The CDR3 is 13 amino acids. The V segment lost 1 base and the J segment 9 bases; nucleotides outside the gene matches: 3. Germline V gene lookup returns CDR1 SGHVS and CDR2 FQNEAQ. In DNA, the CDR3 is TGTGCCAGCAGCTTAGACAGGGGTTGGCCCCAGCATTTT. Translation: CASSLDRGWPQHF.

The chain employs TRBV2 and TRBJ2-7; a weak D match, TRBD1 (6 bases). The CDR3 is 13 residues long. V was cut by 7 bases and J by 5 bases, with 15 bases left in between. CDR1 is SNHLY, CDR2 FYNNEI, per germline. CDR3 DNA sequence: TGTGCCAGCACGGGGCCACAGGGCCACGAGCAGTACTTC. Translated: CASTGPQGHEQYF. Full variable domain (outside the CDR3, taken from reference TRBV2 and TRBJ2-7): EPEVTQTPSHQVTQMGQEVILRCVPISNHLYFYWYRQILGQKVEFLVSFYNNEISEKSEIFDDQFSVERPDGSNFTLKIRSTKLEDSAMYFCASTGPQGHEQYFGPGTRLTVT.

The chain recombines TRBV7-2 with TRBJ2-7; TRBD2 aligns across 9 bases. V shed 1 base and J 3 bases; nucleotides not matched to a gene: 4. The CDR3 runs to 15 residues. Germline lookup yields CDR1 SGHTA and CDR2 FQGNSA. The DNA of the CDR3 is TGTGCCAGCAGCTTAGAACCAGCGGGGGGCTACGAGCAGTACTTC. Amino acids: CASSLEPAGGYEQYF.

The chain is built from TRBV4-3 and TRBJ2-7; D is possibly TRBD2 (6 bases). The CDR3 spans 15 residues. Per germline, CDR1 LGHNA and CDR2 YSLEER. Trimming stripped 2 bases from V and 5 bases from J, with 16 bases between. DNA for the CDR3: TGCGCCAGCAGCCAAAGACTAGGACCTGACCACGAGCAGTACTTC. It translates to CASSQRLGPDHEQYF.

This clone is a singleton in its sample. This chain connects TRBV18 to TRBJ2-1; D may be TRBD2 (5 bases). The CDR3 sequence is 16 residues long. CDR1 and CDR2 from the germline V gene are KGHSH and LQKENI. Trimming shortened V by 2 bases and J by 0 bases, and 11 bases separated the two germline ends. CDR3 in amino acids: CASSPAVGISYNEQFF. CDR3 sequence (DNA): TGTGCCAGCTCACCAGCGGTCGGGATCTCCTACAATGAGCAGTTCTTC.

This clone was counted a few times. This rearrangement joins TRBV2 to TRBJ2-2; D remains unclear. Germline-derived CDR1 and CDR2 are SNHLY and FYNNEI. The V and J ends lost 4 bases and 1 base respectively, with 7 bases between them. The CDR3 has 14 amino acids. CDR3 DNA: TGTGCCAGCAGTGTATATAGGAACACCGGGGAGCTGTTTTTT. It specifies CASSVYRNTGELFF. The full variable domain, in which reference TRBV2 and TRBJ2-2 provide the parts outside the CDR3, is EPEVTQTPSHQVTQMGQEVILRCVPISNHLYFYWYRQILGQKVEFLVSFYNNEISEKSEIFDDQFSVERPDGSNFTLKIRSTKLEDSAMYFCASSVYRNTGELFFGEGSRLTVL.

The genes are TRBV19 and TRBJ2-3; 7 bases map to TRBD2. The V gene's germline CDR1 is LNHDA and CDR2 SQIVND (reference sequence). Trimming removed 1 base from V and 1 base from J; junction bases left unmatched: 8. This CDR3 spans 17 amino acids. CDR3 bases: TGTGCCAGTAGTATAGCGGGGGGACCCTTCCGCACAGATACGCAGTATTTT. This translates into CASSIAGGPFRTDTQYF.